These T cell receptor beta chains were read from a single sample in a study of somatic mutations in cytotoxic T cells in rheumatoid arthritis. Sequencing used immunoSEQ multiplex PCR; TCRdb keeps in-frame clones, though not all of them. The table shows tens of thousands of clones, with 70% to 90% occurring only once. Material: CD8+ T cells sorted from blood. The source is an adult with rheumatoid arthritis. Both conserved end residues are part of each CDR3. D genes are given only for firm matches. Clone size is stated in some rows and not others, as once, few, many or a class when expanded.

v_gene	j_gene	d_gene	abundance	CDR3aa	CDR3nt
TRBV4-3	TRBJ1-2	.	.	CASSQGVDNYGYTF	TGCGCCAGCAGCCAAGGGGTCGACAACTATGGCTACACCTTC
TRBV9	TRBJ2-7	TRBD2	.	CASSGPGTSNYEQYF	TGTGCCAGCAGCGGGCCGGGGACTAGCAATTACGAGCAGTACTTC
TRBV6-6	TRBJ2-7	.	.	CASSYLVTHEQYF	TGTGCCAGCAGTTACCTTGTGACCCACGAGCAGTACTTC
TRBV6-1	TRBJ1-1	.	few	CASSEQKGGSTEAFF	TGTGCCAGCAGTGAACAAAAGGGGGGGAGCACTGAAGCTTTCTTT
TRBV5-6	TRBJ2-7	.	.	CASSADGSYEQYF	TGTGCCAGCAGCGCCGACGGGTCCTACGAGCAGTACTTC
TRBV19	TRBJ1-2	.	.	CASSMEQTAVHGYTF	TGTGCCAGTAGTATGGAACAGACAGCCGTCCATGGCTACACCTTC
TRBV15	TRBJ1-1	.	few	CATSRKRENTEAFF	TGTGCCACCAGCAGGAAGAGGGAGAACACTGAAGCTTTCTTT
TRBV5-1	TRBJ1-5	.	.	CASSPTGIRDNQPQHF	TGCGCCAGCAGTCCTACAGGGATTCGGGACAATCAGCCCCAGCATTTT
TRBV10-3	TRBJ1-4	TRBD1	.	CAIRGTASNEKLFF	TGTGCCATCAGGGGGACAGCTTCTAATGAAAAACTGTTTTTT
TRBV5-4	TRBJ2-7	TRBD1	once	CASSSTGDTYEQYF	TGTGCCAGCAGCTCGACAGGGGATACCTACGAGCAGTACTTC
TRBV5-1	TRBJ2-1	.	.	CASSLAPLGDEQFF	TGCGCCAGCAGCTTGGCTCCCCTCGGGGATGAGCAGTTCTTC
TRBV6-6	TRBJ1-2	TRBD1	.	CASSVNRGQGYTF	TGTGCCAGCAGTGTCAACAGGGGGCAAGGCTACACCTTC
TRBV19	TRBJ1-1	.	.	CASRKQGGGTEAFF	TGTGCCAGTAGGAAACAGGGAGGGGGAACTGAAGCTTTCTTT
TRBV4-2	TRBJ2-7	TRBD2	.	CASSQDLAGSYEQYF	TGTGCCAGCAGCCAAGATCTAGCGGGGTCCTACGAGCAGTACTTC
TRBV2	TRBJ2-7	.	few	CASSEGATTTYEQYF	TGTGCCAGCAGTGAAGGGGCTACTACGACGTACGAGCAGTACTTC
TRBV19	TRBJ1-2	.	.	CASSISPGSGYGYTF	TGTGCCAGTAGTATCAGTCCGGGGTCGGGCTATGGCTACACCTTC
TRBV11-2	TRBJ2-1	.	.	CASSSTGSAYNEQFF	TGTGCCAGCAGCTCCACGGGGTCGGCCTACAATGAGCAGTTCTTC
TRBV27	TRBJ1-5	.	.	CASSLLGPEEPQHF	TGTGCCAGCAGTTTATTGGGGCCCGAGGAGCCCCAGCATTTT
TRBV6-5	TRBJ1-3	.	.	CASSSLPGGNTIYF	TGTGCCAGCAGTTCCCTCCCGGGGGGAAACACCATATATTTT
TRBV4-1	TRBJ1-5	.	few	CASSQDAEVQPQHF	TGCGCCAGCAGCCAAGATGCGGAGGTTCAGCCCCAGCATTTT
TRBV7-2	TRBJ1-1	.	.	CASSLNGLRGTGRTEAFF	TGTGCCAGCAGCTTAAACGGCCTGAGAGGCACGGGGAGGACTGAAGCTTTCTTT
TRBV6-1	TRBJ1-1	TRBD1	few	CASSGDRGNMLDTEAFF	TGTGCCAGCAGTGGGGACAGGGGGAACATGTTGGACACTGAAGCTTTCTTT
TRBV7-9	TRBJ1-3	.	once	CASSLGGEGSGNTIYF	TGTGCCAGCAGCTTAGGAGGGGAGGGCTCTGGAAACACCATATATTTT
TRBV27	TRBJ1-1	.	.	CASSGAGATEAFF	TGTGCCAGCAGTGGGGCAGGGGCTACTGAAGCTTTCTTT
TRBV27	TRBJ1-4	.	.	CASSLRGTEKLFF	TGTGCCAGCAGTTTAAGGGGCACCGAAAAACTGTTTTTT
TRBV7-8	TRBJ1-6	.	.	CASSLATGSSYNSPLHF	TGTGCCAGCAGCTTAGCGACAGGCAGCTCCTATAATTCACCCCTCCACTTT
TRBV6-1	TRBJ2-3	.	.	CASSEKEVGDTQYF	TGTGCCAGCAGTGAAAAAGAGGTAGGAGATACGCAGTATTTT
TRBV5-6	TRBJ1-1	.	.	CASHARNTEAFF	TGTGCCAGCCACGCTAGGAACACTGAAGCTTTCTTT
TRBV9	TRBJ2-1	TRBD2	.	CASSVEPGLAGGHSYNEQFF	TGTGCCAGCAGCGTAGAGCCGGGACTAGCGGGGGGCCACTCCTACAATGAGCAGTTCTTC
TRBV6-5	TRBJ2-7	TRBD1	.	CASSSVTTGNLNF	TGTGCCAGCAGTTCCGTCACGACAGGGAATCTCAACTTC
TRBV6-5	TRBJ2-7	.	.	CASSYSTGRVAYEQYF	TGTGCCAGCAGTTACTCTACGGGGCGGGTAGCCTACGAGCAGTACTTC
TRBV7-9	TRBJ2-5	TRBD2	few	CASSSGTSYGETQYF	TGTGCCAGCAGCTCCGGGACTAGCTATGGAGAGACCCAGTACTTC
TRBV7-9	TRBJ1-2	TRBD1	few	CASTSRTGGPYGYTF	TGTGCCAGCACCTCGAGGACAGGCGGGCCCTATGGCTACACCTTC
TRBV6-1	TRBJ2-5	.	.	CASSAGSGEVGTQYF	TGTGCCAGCAGTGCTGGGTCAGGGGAGGTCGGGACCCAGTACTTC
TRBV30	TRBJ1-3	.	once	CAWIRTTSGNTIYF	TGTGCCTGGATCAGGACCACCTCTGGAAACACCATATATTTT
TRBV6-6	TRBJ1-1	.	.	CASSYHGGTEAFF	TGTGCCAGCAGTTACCACGGGGGGACTGAAGCTTTCTTT
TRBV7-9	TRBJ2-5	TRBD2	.	CASSRGEPSRAQYF	TGTGCCAGCAGTCGGGGGGAGCCGAGCCGGGCCCAGTACTTC
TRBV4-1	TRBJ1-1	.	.	CASSHFPEPTTEAFF	TGCGCCAGCAGCCACTTCCCCGAACCCACCACTGAAGCTTTCTTT
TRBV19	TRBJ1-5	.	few	CASRSGMSQPQHF	TGTGCCAGTAGGTCAGGGATGAGTCAGCCCCAGCATTTT
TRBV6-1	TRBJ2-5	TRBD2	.	CASSEETSGATEEETQYF	TGTGCCAGCAGTGAGGAGACTAGCGGGGCGACCGAGGAGGAGACCCAGTACTTC
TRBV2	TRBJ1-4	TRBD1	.	CASSGRTGSNEKLFF	TGTGCCAGCAGTGGGCGGACAGGGTCTAATGAAAAACTGTTTTTT
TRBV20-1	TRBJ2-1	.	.	CSAVYNEQFF	TGCAGTGCTGTATACAATGAGCAGTTCTTC
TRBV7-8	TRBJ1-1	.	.	CASSLGPNHHNQGPYMNTEAFF	TGTGCCAGCAGCTTAGGGCCCAACCACCATAACCAAGGGCCCTATATGAACACTGAAGCTTTCTTT
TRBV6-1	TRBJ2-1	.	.	CASSVRGASYNEQFF	TGTGCCAGCAGTGTCCGCGGGGCGTCCTACAATGAGCAGTTCTTC
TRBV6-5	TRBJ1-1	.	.	CASRVGVGAEAFF	TGTGCCAGCAGGGTAGGGGTTGGTGCTGAAGCTTTCTTT
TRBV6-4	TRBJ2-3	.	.	CASSADWSTDTQYF	TGTGCCAGCAGTGCCGATTGGAGTACAGATACGCAGTATTTT
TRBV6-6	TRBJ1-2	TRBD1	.	CASRSGQARRYTF	TGTGCCAGCAGATCTGGACAGGCTCGACGCTACACCTTC
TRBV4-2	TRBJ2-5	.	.	CASSQGGAPTMETQYF	TGTGCCAGCAGCCAAGGGGGCGCCCCAACGATGGAGACCCAGTACTTC
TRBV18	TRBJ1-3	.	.	CASSPGGSAGNTIYF	TGTGCCAGCTCACCCGGGGGCTCAGCTGGAAACACCATATATTTT
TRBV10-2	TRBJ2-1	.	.	CASSESGTGSYNEQFF	TGCGCCAGCAGTGAGTCTGGGACTGGGTCCTACAATGAGCAGTTCTTC
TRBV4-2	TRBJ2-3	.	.	CASSTTGTDTQYF	TGTGCCAGCAGCACCACAGGCACAGATACGCAGTATTTT
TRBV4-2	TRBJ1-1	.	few	CASSQRRAQDEAFF	TGTGCCAGCAGCCAGAGGCGGGCGCAAGATGAAGCTTTCTTT
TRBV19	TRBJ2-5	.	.	CAVETQYF	TGTGCGGTAGAGACCCAGTACTTC
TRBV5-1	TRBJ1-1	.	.	CASSLVGVEAFF	TGCGCCAGCAGCTTGGTGGGGGTTGAAGCTTTCTTT
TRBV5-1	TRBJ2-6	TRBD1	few	CASSRGQGNVFSGANVLTF	TGCGCCAGCAGCCGGGGACAGGGAAACGTCTTCTCTGGGGCCAACGTCCTGACTTTC